This is a list of T cell receptor beta chains from one sample in a study of blood T cell repertoires in COVID-19. The data were produced by immunoSEQ multiplex PCR, yet TCRdb's version contains in-frame clones alone and is incomplete. The top ten hold 6% to 6.5% of the sample, which has 200,000 to 250,000 clones, approximately 88% seen once. Sequencing input: peripheral blood. The source of these receptors is a woman younger than 45 with COVID-19, enrolled during active disease. CDR3s include the opening cysteine and the closing phenylalanine or tryptophan. The D gene is left open where the match is weak. A row's size may be missing; if present it is once, few, many or a size class.

j_gene | d_gene | v_gene | abundance | CDR3nt | CDR3aa
TRBJ2-5 | - | TRBV3-1/TRBV3-2 | - | TGTGCCAGCAGCCAAGTGGTGAGCCCCCAAGAGACCCAGTACTTC | CASSQVVSPQETQYF
TRBJ2-7 | TRBD1 | TRBV18 | - | TGTGCCAGCTCAGGAGGACAGGGCACGAGCGAGCAGTACTTC | CASSGGQGTSEQYF
TRBJ2-6 | - | TRBV6-6 | - | TGTGCCAGCAGTTACTCCGTGTTGGGGGCCAACGTCCTGACTTTC | CASSYSVLGANVLTF
TRBJ2-3 | TRBD1 | TRBV29-1 | once | TGCAGCGTTGAAGGACAGGGGATCGCAGATACGCAGTATTTT | CSVEGQGIADTQYF
TRBJ2-5 | TRBD2 | TRBV14 | once | TGTGCCAGCAGCCAAGATTTGGCTAGCGGGGGGGCCGGAGAGACCCAGTACTTC | CASSQDLASGGAGETQYF
TRBJ1-5 | TRBD1 | TRBV27 | - | TGTGCCAGCAGTTTGGGACAGGGGGGCAATCAGCCCCAGCATTTT | CASSLGQGGNQPQHF
TRBJ2-1 | - | TRBV7-2 | - | TGTGCCAGCAGCTTAGTCGCGGGTTCCTACAATGAGCAGTTCTTC | CASSLVAGSYNEQFF
TRBJ1-1 | TRBD1 | TRBV28 | - | TGTGCCAGCACCTCCCCTTCCCGGGACAGCATGAACACTGAAGCTTTCTTT | CASTSPSRDSMNTEAFF
TRBJ2-5 | - | TRBV7-9 | - | TGTGCCAGCAGCTCCGCCAGACATACAGCGGGCCCTGAGCAAGAGACCCAGTACTTC | CASSSARHTAGPEQETQYF
TRBJ2-5 | TRBD2 | TRBV5-1 | - | TGCGCCAGCAGCTCCCGACTAGCGGGGTCCACCACAGAGACCCAGTACTTC | CASSSRLAGSTTETQYF
TRBJ2-1 | TRBD1 | TRBV5-1 | - | TGCGCCAGCAGCACTGAACCGGGACAGGGGGAAAATGAGCAGTTCTTC | CASSTEPGQGENEQFF
TRBJ1-4 | - | TRBV12-3/TRBV12-4 | - | TGTGCCAGCAACACAGGTCTACGAGAAAAACTGTTTTTT | CASNTGLREKLFF
TRBJ2-5 | TRBD1 | TRBV5-4 | - | TGTGCCAGCAGCCAAGGGACAGGGATGGGGACCCAGTACTTC | CASSQGTGMGTQYF
TRBJ2-2 | TRBD1 | TRBV27 | - | TGTGCCAGCAGTTTAGAATCGGGCAGGGGGTGGACCGGGGAGCTGTTTTTT | CASSLESGRGWTGELFF
TRBJ2-1 | - | TRBV11-2 | - | TGTGCCAGCAGAATAGGGGGGGCGGGAGAGGGTTACAATGAGCAGTTCTTC | CASRIGGAGEGYNEQFF
TRBJ2-5 | TRBD1 | TRBV7-9 | - | TGTGCCAGCAGCTTTGGGACAGGGGCCCCAGAGACCCAGTACTTC | CASSFGTGAPETQYF
TRBJ1-6 | - | TRBV7-2 | - | TGTGCCAGCAGCTTTCCAGGCGCACCCCTCCACTTT | CASSFPGAPLHF
TRBJ1-1 | - | TRBV2 | - | TGTGCCAGCACCAGGACAGAGGGAACTGAAGCTTTCTTT | CASTRTEGTEAFF
TRBJ1-1 | TRBD1 | TRBV10-3 | - | TGTGCCATCAGCGACCGGGACAGCCCGTCGGGCACTGAAGCTTTCTTT | CAISDRDSPSGTEAFF